One and the same sample provided the 21 T cell receptor beta chains below, sequenced in a study of blood T cell repertoires in COVID-19. Repertoires were generated with immunoSEQ multiplex PCR, while TCRdb's copy carries only in-frame clones and drops some. The sample carries approximately 450,000 clones, roughly 91% recorded once. The sequenced sample consisted of peripheral blood. These receptors all come from a woman aged 25 to 39 with acute or convalescent COVID-19.

The chain has TRBV5-8 and TRBJ1-1; 8 bases fit TRBD1. V lost 2 bases and J lost 3; bases outside the gene matches: 9. The length of the CDR3 is 16 residues. Germline-derived CDR1 and CDR2 are SGHTS and YDEGEE. The CDR3 reads CASSFERTGWDTEAFF. CDR3 bases: TGTGCCAGCAGCTTTGAACGGACAGGGTGGGACACTGAAGCTTTCTTT.

Concerning this clone itself: The junction differs from germline at one of its ends, possibly a read error. This rearrangement joins TRBV6-5 to TRBJ2-2, with 8 bases matching TRBD1. The CDR3 loop spans 14 amino acids. Germline V lookup: CDR1 MNHEY, CDR2 SVGAGI. The CDR3: CAVNRGANTGELFF. The CDR3 DNA reads as TGCGCAGTTAACAGGGGGGCGAACACCGGGGAGCTGTTTTTT.

This clone was seen only once. The chain carries TRBV3-1 (or the pseudogene TRBV3-2) and TRBJ2-7; unclear D gene. In germline, CDR1 is LGHDT, CDR2 YNNKEL (reference sequence). The CDR3 is 12 amino acids. The V end was cut by 3 bases, the J end by 2 bases, with 5 bases between. This CDR3 is CASSQYTYEQYF. The DNA of the CDR3 is TGTGCCAGCAGCCAGTATACCTACGAGCAGTACTTC.

This chain connects TRBV6-5 to TRBJ1-2, with 10 bases fitting TRBD1. The CDR3 runs 13 residues. V shed 6 bases, J shed 4 bases, and the junction held 2 bases outside the gene matches. Looked up from germline, CDR1 is MNHEY and CDR2 is SVGAGI. This CDR3 reads CASRTGGGYGYTF. The DNA of the CDR3 is TGTGCCAGCAGGACAGGGGGCGGCTATGGCTACACCTTC.

The DNA for the CDR3 is TGTGCCAGCAGCTATACTACAGGCGAAAAACTGTTTTTT. This encodes CASSYTTGEKLFF. The chain recombines TRBV7-9 with TRBJ1-4, with a possible D match to TRBD1 (5 bases). Trimming removed 4 bases from V and 8 bases from J, with 11 bases in between. Germline V gene lookup returns CDR1 SEHNR and CDR2 FQNEAQ (reference sequence). The length of the CDR3 is 13 residues.

The chain joins TRBV11-3 to TRBJ1-2; TRBD1 might be the D (5 bases). Germline V gives CDR1 SGHNT, CDR2 YENEEA. This CDR3 contains 16 residues. The V end lost 4 bases, the J end lost 3 bases, and 18 bases lay between the germline ends. CDR3 bases: TGTGCCAGCAGCTCTCAACATGGAGGGGAGGACTATGGCTACACCTTC. Its protein product is CASSSQHGGEDYGYTF.

The chain combines TRBV4-2 with TRBJ2-1, with 12 bases lining up with TRBD2. The J segment lost 7 bases and the V segment lost 1 base, leaving 8 bases of the junction unmatched. This CDR3 has 17 residues. Germline CDR1 is LGHNA and CDR2 is YNFKEQ. The CDR3 nucleotides read TGTGCCAGCAGCCAAGGAATTCTAGCGGGGGGGAGGAATGAGCAGTTCTTC. Translation: CASSQGILAGGRNEQFF.

The CDR3 nucleotides read TGTGCTAGTGGTTTGGCCCGGCGGAGGTCGCAGTTCTTC. Translation gives CASGLARRRSQFF. This chain uses TRBV12-5 with TRBJ2-1, with a possible D match to TRBD2 (5 bases). The V gene lost 1 base and the J gene lost 12 bases, with 13 bases spanning the gap. Germline loops: CDR1 LGHNT, CDR2 FRNRAP. This CDR3 spans 13 amino acids. Complete variable domain (other parts from reference TRBV12-5 and TRBJ2-1): DARVTQTPRHKVTEMGQEVTMRCQPILGHNTVFWYRQTMMQGLELLAYFRNRAPLDDSGMPKDRFSAEMPDATLATLKIQPSEPRDSAVYFCASGLARRRSQFFGPGTRLTVL.

The V gene is TRBV9, the J gene TRBJ1-2; D remains ambiguous. CDR1 is SGDLS and CDR2 is YYNGEE in the germline V gene. This CDR3 contains 14 residues. Trimming removed 0 bases from V and 3 bases from J, with 9 bases in between. The CDR3 is CASSVGSGYYGYTF. Written as DNA, the CDR3 is TGTGCCAGCAGCGTAGGTTCGGGATACTATGGCTACACCTTC.

The V call is TRBV30, the J call TRBJ1-1; D call uncertain. Germline-derived CDR1 and CDR2 are GTSNPN and SVGIG (reference sequence). V was shortened by 1 base and J by 2 bases, with 8 bases between the two germline ends. CDR3 length: 13 residues. The CDR3 nucleotides are TGTGCCTGGAGTGGATCGGGAAACACTGAAGCTTTCTTT. Its translation: CAWSGSGNTEAFF.

This sequence joins TRBV4-2 and TRBJ1-2; D possibly corresponds to TRBD1 (5 bases). Germline CDR1 is LGHNA and CDR2 is YNFKEQ. Trimming took 0 bases from V and 4 from J, leaving 21 bases between them. CDR3 length equals 18 residues. The CDR3, as DNA: TGTGCCAGCAGCCAAGAGGGGCCCCCGGGCCATTCCCGCTATGGCTACACCTTC. This codes for CASSQEGPPGHSRYGYTF.

J is TRBJ2-1 and V is TRBV19; 8 bases are shared with TRBD2. This CDR3 contains 16 residues. V dropped 5 bases and J dropped 0; count of bases not matched to a gene: 6. Germline V gene sequence: CDR1 LNHDA, CDR2 SQIVND (reference sequence). The CDR3 spells CASSWVAGSSYNEQFF. The DNA of the CDR3 is TGTGCCAGTAGTTGGGTAGCGGGGAGCTCCTACAATGAGCAGTTCTTC.

The rearrangement joins TRBV18 to TRBJ2-3; 8 bases align to TRBD1. The CDR3 is 15 residues long. Germline trimming cut 6 bases from V and 1 base from J; bases unmatched to any gene: 6. CDR1 is KGHSH and CDR2 is LQKENI in the germline V gene. The CDR3 loop is CASSQSTGGTDTQYF. CDR3 nucleotides: TGTGCCAGCTCTCAATCGACAGGGGGCACAGATACGCAGTATTTT.

In this sample, this clone turned up once. J is TRBJ2-7 and V is TRBV11-2, with 7 nucleotides matching TRBD1. Trimming cost V 1 base and J 5 bases; bases outside gene matches: 5. The CDR3 has 14 residues. CDR1 and CDR2 (germline): SGHAT, FQNNGV. Written as DNA, the CDR3 is TGTGCCAGCAGCTTAGTGTCAGGGGGACACGAGCAGTACTTC. Translation: CASSLVSGGHEQYF.

The chain recombines TRBV28 with TRBJ2-5, with 7 bases that match TRBD1. V shed 10 bases, J shed 4 bases, and the junction held 18 bases outside the gene matches. CDR1 and CDR2 from the germline V gene are MDHEN and SYDVKM. The CDR3 covers 16 residues. The CDR3 here is CATDVQGNSLSETQYF. For the CDR3, the DNA is TGTGCCACCGATGTACAGGGGAATAGCCTCTCAGAGACCCAGTACTTC.

The chain combines TRBV2 with TRBJ1-1; weak D call: TRBD1 (6 bases). This CDR3 has 15 residues. The V end was cut by 6 bases, the J end by 1 base, with 15 bases between. Germline CDR1 reads SNHLY; CDR2 reads FYNNEI. In DNA, the CDR3 is TGTGCCAGCAGGGACTCCGGGACAACGAACACTGAAGCTTTCTTT. It yields the protein CASRDSGTTNTEAFF.

The rearrangement uses TRBV19 and TRBJ1-2; 7 nucleotides line up with TRBD1. Germline loops: CDR1 LNHDA, CDR2 SQIVND (reference sequence). This CDR3 is 14 amino acids long. V dropped 3 bases and J dropped 4; count of bases not matched to a gene: 5. CDR3 DNA sequence: TGTGCCAGTAGTATCGACAGGGTAATCTATGGCTACACCTTC. Translating gives CASSIDRVIYGYTF.

The V gene is TRBV4-2, the J gene TRBJ1-2, with a possible D match to TRBD1 (5 bases). The germline gives CDR1 LGHNA, CDR2 YNFKEQ. V was shortened by 0 bases and J by 5 bases, with 13 bases between the two germline ends. The CDR3 contains 15 residues. CDR3 coding DNA: TGTGCCAGCAGCCAAGAAAGTCTGACAGCATATGGCTACACCTTC. It codes for CASSQESLTAYGYTF.

The gene calls are TRBV10-2 and TRBJ2-7, with 7 bases lining up with TRBD1. The V segment lost 2 bases and the J segment 9 bases; nucleotides outside the gene matches: 7. The germline V gene has CDR1 WSHSY and CDR2 SAAADI. The CDR3 is made up of 13 amino acids. The CDR3 spells CASSEPGTVVQYF. CDR3 nucleotide sequence: TGCGCCAGCAGTGAGCCCGGGACAGTCGTGCAGTACTTC.

The chain combines TRBV2 with TRBJ1-6; D unclear. CDR1 and CDR2 (germline): SNHLY, FYNNEI. The CDR3 sequence is 12 residues long. Trimming pared 5 bases from V and 8 bases from J, leaving 7 bases between. The CDR3: CASSMEYSPLHF. Here the CDR3 DNA reads TGTGCCAGCAGTATGGAGTATTCACCCCTCCACTTT.

The chain uses TRBV20-1 and TRBJ1-2; a weak D match, TRBD1 (5 bases). V was cut by 7 bases and J by 9 bases, with 15 bases left in between. Germline loops: CDR1 DFQATT, CDR2 SNEGSKA (reference sequence). There are 11 residues in the CDR3. DNA for the CDR3: TGCAGTGTTCGCCAGGGCGTTAGCTACACCTTC. This encodes CSVRQGVSYTF.